The 18 T cell receptor beta chains below come from one sample, sequenced in a study of T cell changes during pregnancy in multiple sclerosis. Profiling relied on immunoSEQ multiplex PCR, and the TCRdb table lists in-frame clones only, not all of them. Here the sample spans some 110,000 clones, just under 95% being singletons. The source was peripheral blood, collected after pregnancy. Source of these receptors: a female donor with multiple sclerosis, enrolled in a pregnancy study.

This chain uses TRBV27 with TRBJ2-7, with 7 nucleotides matching TRBD1. The CDR3 is 16 amino acids. Germline CDR1 MNHEY, CDR2 SMNVEV (reference sequence). The ends lost 2 bases at V and 3 bases at J; junction bases unmatched: 10. The CDR3 protein is CASSLNPRPGGYEQYF. The CDR3 nucleotides read TGTGCCAGCAGTTTAAACCCGCGGCCAGGGGGCTACGAGCAGTACTTC.

This clone was seen just once. The chain links TRBV7-2 to TRBJ2-2; no clear D gene. CDR3 length equals 12 residues. The V gene's germline CDR1 is SGHTA and CDR2 FQGNSA. Trimming took off 9 bases at V and 7 bases at J, with 12 bases between the two ends. The CDR3 DNA sequence: TGTGCCAGAGCCCAAAGTTACGGGGAGCTGTTTTTT. Its protein is CARAQSYGELFF.

CDR3: CASSETVDYGYTF. In DNA, the CDR3 is TGTGCCAGCAGCGAGACTGTCGACTATGGCTACACCTTC. The rearrangement uses TRBV7-9 and TRBJ1-2, with unresolved D. The CDR3 contains 13 residues. Germline V gives CDR1 SEHNR, CDR2 FQNEAQ (reference sequence). Trimming stripped 5 bases from V and 3 bases from J, with 10 bases between.

The chain recombines TRBV30 with TRBJ1-1; 9 bases fit TRBD1. The germline CDR1 and CDR2 sequences are GTSNPN and SVGIG (reference sequence). V lost 2 bases to trimming and J lost 4 bases; unmatched junction nucleotides: 14. The CDR3 spans 17 residues. CDR3 sequence reads: CAWSSPGQGFGITEAFF. The CDR3 DNA reads as TGTGCCTGGAGTTCCCCGGGACAGGGCTTCGGTATCACTGAAGCTTTCTTT.

The chain joins TRBV5-1 to TRBJ2-3, with D perhaps matching TRBD1 (6 bases). Germline values: CDR1 SGHRS, CDR2 YFSETQ. The CDR3 length is 14 residues. Trimming cost V 3 bases and J 4 bases, with 12 bases left between them. CDR3 amino acids: CASSSNTGSDTQYF. CDR3 sequence (DNA): TGCGCCAGCAGCTCAAACACAGGGTCAGATACGCAGTATTTT.

In nucleotides, the CDR3 is TGTGCCAGCAGTGAGGACCTAGCGGGAGGTGGCGAGCAGTACTTC. Encoded protein: CASSEDLAGGGEQYF. The chain uses TRBV27 and TRBJ2-7; 11 bases line up with TRBD2. V lost 5 bases and J lost 6; bases outside the gene matches: 9. This CDR3 is built from 15 residues. Germline V CDR1 and CDR2: MNHEY, SMNVEV (reference sequence).

This clone has only one observation. V is TRBV6-6 and J is TRBJ2-1; weak D call: TRBD2 (6 bases). The V end lost 6 bases, the J end lost 10 bases, and 22 bases lay between the germline ends. CDR1 and CDR2 (germline): MNHNY, SVGAGI (reference sequence). The CDR3 is 15 amino acids. The CDR3 sequence is CASSSLGLRLEEQFF. The CDR3 DNA reads TGTGCCAGCAGCTCACTTGGACTACGTTTGGAGGAGCAGTTCTTC.

The V call is TRBV5-1, the J call TRBJ2-3; 11 nucleotides line up with TRBD2. This CDR3 has 17 amino acids. J gave up 1 base and V 4 bases, and 8 bases lay outside the gene matches. CDR1 is SGHRS, CDR2 YFSETQ, per germline. In nucleotides, the CDR3 is TGCGCCAGCAGCCCCCTAACACTAGCGGGGGGCACAGATACGCAGTATTTT. Protein sequence: CASSPLTLAGGTDTQYF. The full variable domain, in which reference TRBV5-1 and TRBJ2-3 provide the parts outside the CDR3, is KAGVTQTPRYLIKTRGQQVTLSCSPISGHRSVSWYQQTPGQGLQFLFEYFSETQRNKGNFPGRFSGRQFSNSRSEMNVSTLELGDSALYLCASSPLTLAGGTDTQYFGPGTRLTVL.

The gene calls are TRBV6-1 and TRBJ2-7; 7 positions agree with TRBD1. Per germline, CDR1 MNHNS and CDR2 SASEGT. Trimming at V came to 10 bases and at J to 2 bases, leaving 8 bases not matched to a gene. This CDR3 is built from 13 residues. In DNA, the CDR3 is TGTGCCATTGCGGACAGGCCGACCTACGAGCAGTACTTC. The encoded protein is CAIADRPTYEQYF.

J is TRBJ2-2 and V is TRBV7-6; TRBD2 matches at 16 bases. The CDR3 loop spans 20 amino acids. Trimming took 5 bases from V and 3 from J; bases not matched to a gene: 12. Germline-derived CDR1 and CDR2 are SGHVS and FNYEAQ. CDR3 sequence: CASSTGPGTSGGADTGELFF. The CDR3, as DNA: TGTGCCAGCAGCACCGGACCCGGGACTAGCGGGGGGGCAGACACCGGGGAGCTGTTTTTT.

The V call is TRBV11-1, the J call TRBJ1-2; unclear D gene. V lost 4 bases and J lost 4, with 16 bases in between. Per germline, CDR1 SGHAT and CDR2 FQDESV (reference sequence). The CDR3 covers 15 residues. The CDR3 protein is CASSSNTGEVYGYTF. In DNA form, the CDR3 reads TGTGCCAGCAGCTCTAACACTGGTGAGGTCTATGGCTACACCTTC.

The table lists this clone with a few counts. V usage is TRBV2 and J usage is TRBJ2-7; TRBD1 matches 9 bases. J was trimmed by 3 bases and V by 8 bases; bases with no gene match: 8. CDR3 length: 14 residues. From germline, CDR1 is SNHLY and CDR2 FYNNEI. The CDR3 nucleotides are TGTGCCAGCCGCCGGGACAGGGTGGGCTACGAGCAGTACTTC. Amino acid sequence: CASRRDRVGYEQYF.

The sample holds one count of this clone. The rearrangement joins TRBV10-3 to TRBJ2-1; the D gene is possibly TRBD2 (5 bases). Germline CDR1 is ENHRY and CDR2 is SYGVKD. The CDR3 runs to 11 residues. Trimming took off 8 bases at V and 10 bases at J, with 12 bases between the two ends. The CDR3 nucleotides are TGTGCCATCTTTGAGGGCTCAGAGCAGTTCTTC. Amino acid sequence: CAIFEGSEQFF.

The chain combines TRBV9 with TRBJ2-5, with 16 nucleotides matching TRBD2. Germline V gene lookup returns CDR1 SGDLS and CDR2 YYNGEE. The CDR3 covers 17 residues. The V gene end was trimmed by 1 base and the J gene end by 4 bases; junction bases not matched to a gene: 4. The CDR3 DNA reads TGTGCCAGCAGCGTACGGGGGACTAGCGGGGGGGTAGAGACCCAGTACTTC. Residues: CASSVRGTSGGVETQYF.

The CDR3 sequence: CASRLTGFSSYEQYF. The CDR3 bases are TGTGCCAGCAGGCTGACAGGATTTAGCTCCTACGAGCAGTACTTC. The chain combines TRBV27 with TRBJ2-7, with D perhaps matching TRBD1 (6 bases). This CDR3 is built from 15 residues. Deletions cut 6 bases from V and 0 bases from J, with 15 bases between. Germline CDR1 reads MNHEY; CDR2 reads SMNVEV (reference sequence).

The chain combines TRBV5-4 with TRBJ2-3, with 10 bases matching TRBD1. V was pared by 3 bases and J by 2 bases, with 3 bases of the junction left unmatched. CDR1 is SGHNT, CDR2 YYREEE, per germline (reference sequence). CDR3 length equals 15 residues. DNA of the CDR3: TGTGCCAGCAGCTGGGGGACAGGGGTCACAGATACGCAGTATTTT. Amino acid sequence: CASSWGTGVTDTQYF.

This rearrangement joins TRBV5-1 to TRBJ2-7; a possible D gene is TRBD2 (5 bases). The V and J ends lost 0 bases and 5 bases respectively, with 12 bases between them. Germline V gene sequence: CDR1 SGHRS, CDR2 YFSETQ. This CDR3 is built from 14 residues. The CDR3 reads CASSLEFASNEQYF. CDR3 bases: TGCGCCAGCAGCTTGGAGTTTGCTAGCAACGAGCAGTACTTC.

This chain links TRBV18 with TRBJ1-2; the D gene is possibly TRBD1 (6 bases). CDR1 is KGHSH and CDR2 is LQKENI in the germline V gene. V lost 4 bases and J 2 bases, leaving 11 bases between the germline ends. The length of the CDR3 is 14 residues. This chain's CDR3 is CASSLNQGNYGYTF. The DNA of the CDR3 is TGTGCCAGCTCACTCAACCAGGGGAACTATGGCTACACCTTC.